Below are 7 T cell receptor beta chains sequenced from a single sample in a study of T cells in Graves' hyperthyroidism and ophthalmopathy. Template material for amplifying TCR beta CDR3 regions consisted of RNA transcripts. TCR CDR3 regions were first amplified by RT-PCR with HTBI primers. TCRdb reanalysed the multiplex PCR reads using MiXCR and keeps one entry per CDR3 protein. The repertoire holds 350,000 or so distinct CDR3 sequences, with 15% to 20% as singletons. Input material: blood. The source is a woman aged 40 to 50 with Graves' ophthalmopathy.

This clonotype was found many times. This sequence joins TRBV28 and TRBJ1-1; D may be TRBD1 (5 bases). This CDR3 contains 15 residues. Looked up from germline, CDR1 is MDHEN and CDR2 is SYDVKM. With 9 bases removed from V and 1 base from J, the gap between germline ends came to 18 bases. The CDR3 DNA follows: TGTGCCAGTACTCAGGGAAGTTCGGGGAACACTGAAGCTTTCTTT. Its protein is CASTQGSSGNTEAFF.

The sample holds many counts of this clonotype. One end of the junction varies from germline; a read error may be responsible. The chain is built from TRBV24-1 and TRBJ1-3; unclear D gene. This CDR3 is 11 amino acids long. Germline V gives CDR1 KGHDR, CDR2 SFDVKD. The CDR3, as DNA: TGTGCCGCCAGTGAGGGAAACACCATATATTTT. Amino acid sequence: CAASEGNTIYF.

The V and J genes are TRBV7-2 and TRBJ2-7; the D gene is possibly TRBD2 (5 bases). Germline CDR1 and CDR2: SGHTA and FQGNSA. V was cut by 1 base and J by 1 base, with 11 bases left in between. CDR3 size: 15 residues. The DNA for the CDR3 is TGTGCCAGCAGCTTAGGCGGACTCAAGTCCTACGAGCAGTACTTC. Amino acids: CASSLGGLKSYEQYF.

Ten or more counts support this clonotype. This sequence joins TRBV6-5 and TRBJ2-2, with a tentative D call TRBD2 (5 bases). This CDR3 has 16 amino acids. Trimming shortened V by 4 bases and J by 6 bases, and 18 bases separated the two germline ends. Germline values: CDR1 MNHEY, CDR2 SVGAGI. The DNA of the CDR3 is TGTGCCAGCAGTTCAATGCCGGGATCTGTATCCGGGGAGCTGTTTTTT. As protein: CASSSMPGSVSGELFF.

This clonotype was picked up many times. The gene calls are TRBV28 and TRBJ2-5; D uncertain. Germline assignment: CDR1 MDHEN and CDR2 SYDVKM. V lost 6 bases and J 5 bases, leaving 10 bases between the germline ends. This CDR3 region has 12 residues. In DNA form, the CDR3 reads TGTGCCAGCAGCCCGATTTTGGAGACCCAGTACTTC. Protein sequence: CASSPILETQYF.

This clonotype was recorded at least ten times. The CDR3 loop reads CASNYLSGANVLTF. The CDR3 DNA reads as TGTGCCAGCAATTATCTCTCTGGGGCCAACGTCCTGACTTTC. The V gene is TRBV6-2 or TRBV6-3, the J gene TRBJ2-6; D is unclear. Trimming removed 7 bases from V and 0 bases from J, with 7 bases in between. Germline V gene data show CDR1 as MNHEY and CDR2 as SVGEGT. There are 14 residues in the CDR3.

There are many counts of this clonotype. The chain joins TRBV19 to TRBJ2-5; the match to TRBD2 covers 9 bases. The J segment lost 3 bases and the V segment lost 3 bases, leaving 11 bases of the junction unmatched. Per germline, CDR1 LNHDA and CDR2 SQIVND (reference sequence). CDR3 length: 17 amino acids. In DNA, the CDR3 is TGTGCCAGTAGTATTGAGAGTAGCGGGAGTGAAGAAGAGACCCAGTACTTC. This gives the protein CASSIESSGSEEETQYF.